Below, one T cell receptor beta chain is given with its context. The sample's time point: peripheral blood 6 weeks after treatment start. Generated by immunoSEQ multiplex PCR, the TCRdb table keeps only in-frame clones and is missing some. The profile shows around 21,000 clones, under 85% of them singletons. This sample was included in a study of PD-L1 blockade in urothelial cancer. This specimen was PBMCs, taken around atezolizumab (anti-PD-L1) treatment. This clonotype was obtained from a man aged 45-60 years with urothelial cancer.

This chain's CDR3 is CASSSRAPMGGGYTF. The CDR3 DNA sequence: TGTGCCAGCAGTTCCAGGGCGCCAATGGGGGGGGGCTACACCTTC. The chain has TRBV27 and TRBJ1-2; D is perhaps TRBD1 (5 bases). V was trimmed by 4 bases and J by 8 bases, leaving 20 bases between them. The CDR3 contains 15 residues. Germline V gene sequence: CDR1 MNHEY, CDR2 SMNVEV (reference sequence).